The 10 T cell receptor beta chains given below trace back to one sample, sequenced in a study of OX40 agonist ivuxolimab in advanced cancers. Sequenced by immunoSEQ multiplex PCR; TCRdb stores in-frame clones only, minus some. Of fewer than 15,000 clones in the sample, roughly 80% are singletons; the top ten hold around 44%. The sequences come from CD4+ or CD8+ T cells sorted from blood, collected in a trial of the OX40 agonist ivuxolimab. These receptors originate from an adult with an advanced solid tumor such as melanoma, head and neck, liver or kidney cancer.

The chain uses TRBV19 and TRBJ1-4; D uncertain. The CDR3 is made up of 15 amino acids. Germline values: CDR1 LNHDA, CDR2 SQIVND (reference sequence). V was pared by 1 base and J by 3 bases, with 9 bases between. The DNA for the CDR3 is TGTGCCAGTAGTATAGTAGGGAGGCCTAATGAAAAACTGTTTTTT. The encoded protein is CASSIVGRPNEKLFF. Complete variable domain (other parts from reference TRBV19 and TRBJ1-4): DGGITQSPKYLFRKEGQNVTLSCEQNLNHDAMYWYRQDPGQGLRLIYYSQIVNDFQKGDIAEGYSVSREKKESFPLTVTSAQKNPTAFYLCASSIVGRPNEKLFFGSGTQLSVL.

The V and J genes are TRBV9 and TRBJ1-2; unclear D gene. This CDR3 is 15 amino acids long. The V gene's germline CDR1 is SGDLS and CDR2 YYNGEE. With 4 bases removed from V and 4 bases from J, the gap between germline ends came to 17 bases. CDR3 amino acids: CASSPNPLSRYGYTF. CDR3 DNA: TGTGCCAGCAGCCCCAACCCCCTTTCGCGCTATGGCTACACCTTC.

The J gene is TRBJ2-7, the V gene TRBV7-9; D gene unclear. V was pared by 4 bases and J by 6 bases, with 13 bases between. The CDR3 runs to 13 residues. Germline-derived CDR1 and CDR2 are SEHNR and FQNEAQ (reference sequence). Here the CDR3 reads CASSSPASTEQYF. As DNA, the CDR3 is TGTGCCAGCAGCTCCCCCGCTTCAACCGAGCAGTACTTC.

V and J are TRBV5-6 and TRBJ1-3; possibly TRBD1 for D (6 bases). The CDR3 spans 14 residues. Germline lookup yields CDR1 SGHDT and CDR2 YYEEEE. The V and J ends lost 0 bases and 4 bases respectively, with 8 bases between them. Here the CDR3 DNA reads TGTGCCAGCAGCTTGGAAGGGACAGGAAACACCATATATTTT. It specifies CASSLEGTGNTIYF. The full variable domain, in which reference TRBV5-6 and TRBJ1-3 provide the parts outside the CDR3, is DAGVTQSPTHLIKTRGQQVTLRCSPKSGHDTVSWYQQALGQGPQFIFQYYEEEERQRGNFPDRFSGHQFPNYSSELNVNALLLGDSALYLCASSLEGTGNTIYFGEGSWLTVV.

The chain recombines TRBV4-3 with TRBJ2-2, with D hard to call. The CDR3 length is 14 residues. Trimming removed 1 base at V and 4 bases at J, with 7 bases between. CDR1 is LGHNA, CDR2 YSLEER, per germline. CDR3 nucleotides: TGCGCCAGCAGCCAAGGACTCGTCACCGGGGAGCTGTTTTTT. Amino acid sequence: CASSQGLVTGELFF.

This clone was observed many times. The gene calls are TRBV5-6 and TRBJ1-5; maybe TRBD1 (5 bases). The V end was cut by 0 bases, the J end by 4 bases, with 14 bases between. Germline values: CDR1 SGHDT, CDR2 YYEEEE. The CDR3 has 16 residues. The CDR3 is CASSLAITTANQPQHF. The CDR3 bases are TGTGCCAGCAGCTTGGCCATAACGACAGCTAATCAGCCCCAGCATTTT.

The chain links TRBV25-1 to TRBJ1-1; D not certain. The germline CDR1 and CDR2 sequences are MGHDK and SYGVNS. Trimming left V 4 bases short and J 0 bases short, with 15 bases between. The CDR3 is 16 residues long. The CDR3 region is CASSAHFQGLNTEAFF. The CDR3 nucleotides read TGTGCCAGCAGTGCACATTTCCAAGGTTTGAACACTGAAGCTTTCTTT.

The chain recombines TRBV9 with TRBJ1-3; D not resolved. V lost 3 bases to trimming and J lost 8 bases, with 9 bases between them. The CDR3 is 12 amino acids. Germline loops: CDR1 SGDLS, CDR2 YYNGEE. The CDR3 DNA follows: TGTGCCAGCAGCGCCTCCTCTGACACCATATATTTT. It yields the protein CASSASSDTIYF.

The chain combines TRBV7-3 with TRBJ2-3; 7 bases align to TRBD1. Germline V gene sequence: CDR1 SGHTA, CDR2 FQGTGA. Germline trimming cut 5 bases from V and 6 bases from J; bases unmatched to any gene: 11. This CDR3 region has 15 residues. CDR3 coding DNA: TGTGCCAGCAGCCCAAGACAGGGCCTAAATGATACGCAGTATTTT. This gives the protein CASSPRQGLNDTQYF.

Notes on this clone: Relative to the germline gene, one junction end is altered; a read error may explain this. V is TRBV5-4 and J is TRBJ2-3; 14 nucleotides agree with TRBD2. The CDR3 spans 13 residues. From germline, CDR1 is SGHNT and CDR2 YYREEE (reference sequence). CDR3 in amino acids: CASSGGLAGVVDF. In nucleotides, the CDR3 is TGTGCCAGCAGCGGGGGACTAGCGGGGGTCGTGGATTTT.